A selection of T cell receptor beta chains follows, all from one sample in a study of shared clonotypes between healthy human individuals. TCRdb keeps only in-frame clones here, not all; method: immunoSEQ multiplex PCR. The sample has about 1,900,000 clones, about 94% seen once. Sequenced material: naive CD8+ T cells sorted from blood. These receptors were obtained from a man between 18 and 29 years old in good health. Each CDR3 is given with its conserved first and last residue. A D gene is named only where the DNA matches it firmly.

J gene,D gene,V gene,CDR3 DNA,CDR3 protein
TRBJ2-7,NA,TRBV5-1,TGCGCCAGCAGCTTGGGGGTCGGCTACGAGCAGTACTTC,CASSLGVGYEQYF
TRBJ2-5,TRBD2,TRBV7-9,TGTGCCAGCAGCCCCCGACTAGCGGGGGATTGGTACCAAGAGACCCAGTACTTC,CASSPRLAGDWYQETQYF
TRBJ1-2,TRBD1,TRBV6-5,TGTGCCAGCAGCCTACAGGGGGCCTATGGCTACACCTTC,CASSLQGAYGYTF
TRBJ2-2,NA,TRBV7-9,TGTGCCAGCAGCCTCTCCTTAGCGGAGGTCGGGGAGCTGTTTTTT,CASSLSLAEVGELFF
TRBJ2-5,NA,TRBV6-5,TGTGCCAGCAGTCAACAAGGGGGATCTCAAGAGACCCAGTACTTC,CASSQQGGSQETQYF
TRBJ2-7,NA,TRBV7-2,TGTGCCAGCAGCTTCGTCGAGGAATCCACCTACGAGCAGTACTTC,CASSFVEESTYEQYF
TRBJ1-4,NA,TRBV6-1,TGTGCCAGCAGTGCACTACAGGGATATAATGAAAAACTGTTTTTT,CASSALQGYNEKLFF
TRBJ1-1,NA,TRBV4-1,TGCGCCAGCAGCCAAGATCGCGGGCAGGGCACTGAAGCTTTCTTT,CASSQDRGQGTEAFF
TRBJ2-7,NA,TRBV7-2,TGTGCCAGCAGCTTAGCAGCTGGCCCAGTCTTCTCCTACGAGCAGTACTTC,CASSLAAGPVFSYEQYF
TRBJ1-6,NA,TRBV4-1,TGCGCCAGCAGTCAACAGGATGGCGCGGATTCACCCCTCCACTTT,CASSQQDGADSPLHF
TRBJ2-3,NA,TRBV10-3,TGTGCCATCAGTGAGTCGGAGGACACGCAGTATTTT,CAISESEDTQYF
TRBJ2-7,NA,TRBV6-5,TGTGCCAGCAGCTTTGCAGGTGACGAGCAGTACTTC,CASSFAGDEQYF
TRBJ1-5,NA,TRBV7-8,TGTGCCAGCAGCTTAAGCTTGGCGGGGACTGGCAATCAGCCCCAGCATTTT,CASSLSLAGTGNQPQHF
TRBJ2-7,TRBD2,TRBV19,TGTGCCACCGTGGGGGAGGGTCCCTACGAGCAGTACTTC,CATVGEGPYEQYF
TRBJ2-7,TRBD2,TRBV4-3,TGCGCCAGCAGCCCGAGCGGACTAGCGGGAGGGGGGGAGCAGTACTTC,CASSPSGLAGGGEQYF
TRBJ2-1,NA,TRBV6-1,TGTGCCAGCAACACCGAGACTAGCTCCTACAATGAGCAGTTCTTC,CASNTETSSYNEQFF
TRBJ2-7,TRBD1,TRBV7-7,TGTGCTAGCAGCACAAACAGGGGCCCTCTCTACGAGCAGTACTTC,CASSTNRGPLYEQYF
TRBJ2-5,NA,TRBV21-1,TGTGCCAGCAGCAAAGAAGGTGAAGGGCCCGTGGGAGAGACCCAGTACTTC,CASSKEGEGPVGETQYF
TRBJ2-4,NA,TRBV29-1,TGCAGCGTTGAAGCCGCTAAAAACATTCAGTACTTC,CSVEAAKNIQYF
TRBJ1-6,NA,TRBV14,TGTGCCAGCAGCCAAACGGGGAATTCACCCCTCCACTTT,CASSQTGNSPLHF
TRBJ2-7,TRBD2,TRBV7-2,TGTGCCAGCAGCTTAGCTAGCGGGGGGTTCTACGAGCAGTACTTC,CASSLASGGFYEQYF
TRBJ2-7,NA,TRBV9,TGTGCCAGCAGCGACGGACGGAACACCTACGAGCAGTACTTC,CASSDGRNTYEQYF